This T cell receptor (beta chain) was obtained from a study of shared clonotypes between healthy human individuals. The junction had 10 bases not matched to a gene; V was cut back by 3 bases and J by 4 bases. The CDR3 has 16 residues. Per the germline V gene, CDR1 is SGHAT and CDR2 is FQNNGV. Clones were sequenced by immunoSEQ multiplex PCR, and TCRdb holds only the in-frame ones, with some missing. This table has approximately 2.4 million clones, almost 96% appearing once. The sample was naive CD4+ T cells sorted from blood. Subset of the sample: CD45RA+ positively selected. The V and J genes are TRBV11-2 and TRBJ2-5, with TRBD2 identical over 8 bases. The receptor's source is a man aged 18 to 35 in good health. CDR3 loop: CASSFSLPGGPETQYF. The DNA for the CDR3 is TGTGCCAGCAGCTTCTCGCTACCGGGGGGGCCAGAGACCCAGTACTTC.